This paragraph covers one T cell receptor beta chain sequence. Its antigen is still unknown. The authors incorporated unique molecular identifiers into the TCR beta cDNA libraries. TCRdb re-called the PCR reads with MiXCR, one entry per CDR3 protein. The sample records hundreds of thousands of distinct CDR3 sequences, approximately 60% being singletons. This CDR3 has 13 residues. Germline CDR1 SNHLY, CDR2 FYNNEI. The data originate from a study of post-analysis software for immune sequencing data. The study, taken as a whole, reports: Higher frequency in patients than in controls was seen for several TRBV segments, with TRBV5-6, TRBV5-1 and TRBV20-1 among them.

The TCR comes from a girl between 2 and 10 years old with multiple sclerosis. The sample taken for sequencing was blood. The rearrangement uses TRBV2 and TRBJ2-1; no firm D call. The J call may not be correct, given that the DNA end is closer to TRBJ2-7. The CDR3 nucleotides are TGTGCCAGCAACGTAGACCTATCCTACGAGCAGTACTTC. Translated, it gives CASNVDLSYEQYF.